A single sample gave rise to the 6 T cell receptor beta chains below, sequenced in a study of shared clonotypes between healthy human individuals. Measured with immunoSEQ multiplex PCR; TCRdb has only the in-frame clones, and not every one. The sample includes over 850,000 clones, around 78% seen only once; the top ten take 0.5% to 0.65%. Material for sequencing was memory CD4+ T cells from PBMCs. Subset meaning: CD45RA-negative fraction. The receptors shown here come from a man in his late teens or twenties in good health. Some clones in this sample may be carry-over from other donors' samples.

V usage is TRBV18 and J usage is TRBJ1-5; possibly TRBD1 for D (6 bases). V shed 3 bases and J shed 9 bases, with 12 bases lying between them. Germline-derived CDR1 and CDR2 are KGHSH and LQKENI. The CDR3 is made up of 13 amino acids. The CDR3 nucleotides read TGTGCCAGCTCACCCGGGGGCCCGGGGCCCCAGCATTTT. The encoded protein is CASSPGGPGPQHF.

This chain uses TRBV7-3 with TRBJ1-1; TRBD1 is a possible D gene (5 bases). This CDR3 region has 12 residues. Trimming took off 3 bases at V and 4 bases at J, with 6 bases between the two ends. The germline gives CDR1 SGHTA, CDR2 FQGTGA. In DNA form, the CDR3 reads TGTGCCAGCAGCTTCGACAGCACTGAAGCTTTCTTT. Encoded protein: CASSFDSTEAFF.

Only one count was recorded for this clone. The rearrangement uses TRBV5-6 and TRBJ1-3, with 7 bases identical to TRBD1. After removal of 2 bases from V and 4 bases from J, the junction contained 6 bases not matched to a gene. CDR3 size: 15 residues. Germline V gene sequence: CDR1 SGHDT, CDR2 YYEEEE. The chain's CDR3 is CASSLLDRSGNTIYF. CDR3 coding DNA: TGTGCCAGCAGCTTACTGGACAGGAGCGGAAACACCATATATTTT.

The chain is built from TRBV19 and TRBJ2-7; 13 bases match TRBD2. The germline V gene has CDR1 LNHDA and CDR2 SQIVND (reference sequence). This CDR3 is 16 amino acids long. Trimming cost V 5 bases and J 5 bases; bases outside gene matches: 9. In DNA, the CDR3 is TGTGCCAGTAGTCGGACTAGCGGGAGCCCTGCCGACGAGCAGTACTTC. This codes for CASSRTSGSPADEQYF.

The J gene is TRBJ2-5, the V gene TRBV19; D uncertain. This CDR3 has 14 residues. V was cut by 0 bases and J by 4 bases, with 9 bases left in between. Germline CDR1 and CDR2: LNHDA and SQIVND (reference sequence). In DNA form, the CDR3 reads TGTGCCAGTAGTATAGACATAAACCGAGAGACCCAGTACTTC. Encoded protein: CASSIDINRETQYF.

A few counts support this clone. The chain uses TRBV28 and TRBJ1-5; D remains unclear. The V gene lost 8 bases and the J gene lost 7 bases, with 12 bases spanning the gap. In germline, CDR1 is MDHEN, CDR2 SYDVKM. This CDR3 region has 12 residues. In nucleotides, the CDR3 is TGTGCCAGCGTTGCCGGGATCCAGCCCCAGCATTTT. Its protein is CASVAGIQPQHF.